A selection of T cell receptor beta chains follows, all from one sample in a study of T cells in Graves' hyperthyroidism and ophthalmopathy. TCRdb passed the multiplex PCR reads through MiXCR, listing each CDR3 protein once. This table has about 640,000 distinct CDR3 sequences, nearly 45% appearing once. Sequenced sample: peripheral blood or thyroid tissue (not recorded which). These receptors came from an adult man with Graves' disease, either hyperthyroidism or ophthalmopathy (not recorded which). CDR3s include the opening cysteine and the closing phenylalanine or tryptophan. D genes are given only for firm matches. Expanded clones are given a class, and other clones once, few, many or no size at all.

clone size	V gene	D gene	J gene	CDR3 DNA	CDR3 protein
few	TRBV9	-	TRBJ1-2	TGTGCCAGCGTTGCGGACAGCTACTATGGCTACACCTTC	CASVADSYYGYTF
many	TRBV9	-	TRBJ1-6	TGTGCCAGCGGGGGAGCAGGGGCAAATTCACCCCTCCACTTT	CASGGAGANSPLHF
-	TRBV2	-	TRBJ1-2	TGTGCCAGCAGTTACGCAGCACCTCCTTATGGCTACACCTTC	CASSYAAPPYGYTF
-	TRBV7-3	-	TRBJ1-1	TGTGCCAGCAGCTTCGGGTACACCGGGGGGGCAGCTTTCTTT	CASSFGYTGGAAFF
-	TRBV7-8	-	TRBJ2-7	TGTGCCAGCAGCCCCCGGGCTGACTCCTACGAGCAGTACTTC	CASSPRADSYEQYF
few	TRBV7-8	-	TRBJ2-7	TGTGCCAGCAGCCCTCGTGCACCCCCACAGGAGACCTACGAGCAGTACTTC	CASSPRAPPQETYEQYF
-	TRBV10-3	TRBD1	TRBJ2-7	TGTGCCATCAACGACAGGGGGGACTACGAGCAGTACTTC	CAINDRGDYEQYF
many	TRBV14	TRBD1	TRBJ1-2	TGTGCCAGCAGCGAATACAGGGGGCGCAGCTATGGCTACACCTTC	CASSEYRGRSYGYTF
many	TRBV15	-	TRBJ1-2	TGTGCCACCAGCAGAGTTAGAGATGGGATAGGCTACACCTTC	CATSRVRDGIGYTF
many	TRBV29-1	-	TRBJ2-7	TGCAGCGTTTTTCCCGGACCGGACTACGAGCAGTACTTC	CSVFPGPDYEQYF
few	TRBV20-1	TRBD1	TRBJ1-1	TGCAGTGCTAGAGGGACAGGGGGTCGCAGCGCTGAAGCTTTCTTT	CSARGTGGRSAEAFF
few	TRBV12-3/TRBV12-4	-	TRBJ1-1	TGTGCCAGCAGTTTACGGGGGCCGGACACTGAAGCTTTCTTT	CASSLRGPDTEAFF
-	TRBV7-2	TRBD1	TRBJ2-7	TGTGCCAGCAGCTTATCCGGGACAGGGGTTTACGAGCAGTACTTC	CASSLSGTGVYEQYF
many	TRBV7-2	-	TRBJ1-1	TGTGCCAGCAGCTGGCAGATTGAAGCTTTCTTT	CASSWQIEAFF
many	TRBV20-1	-	TRBJ2-5	TGCAGTGCCCTCCGAGGGGTTGAGACCCAGTACTTC	CSALRGVETQYF
-	TRBV9	-	TRBJ1-5	TGTGCCAGCAGTGAAGACGAGGGCAATCAGCCCCAGCATTTT	CASSEDEGNQPQHF
few	TRBV5-4	-	TRBJ1-4	TGTGCCAGCAGCTTGACCGGGGTTAACAGGGATGAAAAACTGTTTTTT	CASSLTGVNRDEKLFF